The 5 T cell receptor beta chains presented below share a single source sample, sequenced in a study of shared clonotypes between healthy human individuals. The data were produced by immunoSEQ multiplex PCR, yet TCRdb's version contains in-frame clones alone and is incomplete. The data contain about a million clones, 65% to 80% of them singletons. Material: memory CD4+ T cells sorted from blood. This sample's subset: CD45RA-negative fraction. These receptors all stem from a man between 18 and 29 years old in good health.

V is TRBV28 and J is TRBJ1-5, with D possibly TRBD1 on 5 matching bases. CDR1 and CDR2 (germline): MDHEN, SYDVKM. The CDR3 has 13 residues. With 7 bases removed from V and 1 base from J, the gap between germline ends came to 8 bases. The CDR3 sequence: CASIAGSNQPQHF. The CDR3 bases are TGTGCCAGCATAGCAGGGAGCAATCAGCCCCAGCATTTT.

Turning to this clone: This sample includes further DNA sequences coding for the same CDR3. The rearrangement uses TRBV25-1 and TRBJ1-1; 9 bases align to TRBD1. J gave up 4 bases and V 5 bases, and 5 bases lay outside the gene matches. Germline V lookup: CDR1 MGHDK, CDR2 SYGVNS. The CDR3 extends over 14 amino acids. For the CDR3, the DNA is TGTGCCAGCAGTCCGGGACAGGGAGTCACTGAAGCTTTCTTT. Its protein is CASSPGQGVTEAFF.

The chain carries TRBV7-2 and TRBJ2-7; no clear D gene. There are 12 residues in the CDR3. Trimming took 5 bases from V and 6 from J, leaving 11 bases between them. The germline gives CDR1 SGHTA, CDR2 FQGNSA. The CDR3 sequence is CASSPRAVEQYF. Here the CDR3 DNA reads TGTGCCAGCAGCCCCCGTGCTGTCGAGCAGTACTTC.

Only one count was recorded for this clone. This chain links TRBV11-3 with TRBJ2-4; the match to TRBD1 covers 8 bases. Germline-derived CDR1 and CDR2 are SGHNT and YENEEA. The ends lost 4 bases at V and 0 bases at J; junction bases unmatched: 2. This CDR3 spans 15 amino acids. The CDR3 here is CASSWTGLAKNIQYF. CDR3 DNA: TGTGCCAGCAGCTGGACAGGGCTAGCCAAAAACATTCAGTACTTC.

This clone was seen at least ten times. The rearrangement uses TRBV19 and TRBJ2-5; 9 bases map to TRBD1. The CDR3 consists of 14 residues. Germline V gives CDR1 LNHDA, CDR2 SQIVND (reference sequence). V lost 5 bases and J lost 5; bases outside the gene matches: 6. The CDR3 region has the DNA TGTGCCAGTAGTCCAGAGACAGGGGGGGAGACCCAGTACTTC. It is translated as CASSPETGGETQYF.